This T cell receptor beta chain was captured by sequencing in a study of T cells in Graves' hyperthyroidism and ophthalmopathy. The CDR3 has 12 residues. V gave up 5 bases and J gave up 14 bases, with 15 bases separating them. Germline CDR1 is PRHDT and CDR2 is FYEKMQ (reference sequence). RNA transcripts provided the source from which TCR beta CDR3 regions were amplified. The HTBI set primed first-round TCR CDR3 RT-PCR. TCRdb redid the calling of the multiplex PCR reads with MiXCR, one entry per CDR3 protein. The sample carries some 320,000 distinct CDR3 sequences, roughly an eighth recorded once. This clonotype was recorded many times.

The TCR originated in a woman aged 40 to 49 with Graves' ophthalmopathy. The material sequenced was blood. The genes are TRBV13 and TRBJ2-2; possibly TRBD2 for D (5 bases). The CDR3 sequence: CASSRTRGTLFF. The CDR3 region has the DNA TGTGCCAGCAGCCGGACCCGGGGTACTCTGTTTTTT.